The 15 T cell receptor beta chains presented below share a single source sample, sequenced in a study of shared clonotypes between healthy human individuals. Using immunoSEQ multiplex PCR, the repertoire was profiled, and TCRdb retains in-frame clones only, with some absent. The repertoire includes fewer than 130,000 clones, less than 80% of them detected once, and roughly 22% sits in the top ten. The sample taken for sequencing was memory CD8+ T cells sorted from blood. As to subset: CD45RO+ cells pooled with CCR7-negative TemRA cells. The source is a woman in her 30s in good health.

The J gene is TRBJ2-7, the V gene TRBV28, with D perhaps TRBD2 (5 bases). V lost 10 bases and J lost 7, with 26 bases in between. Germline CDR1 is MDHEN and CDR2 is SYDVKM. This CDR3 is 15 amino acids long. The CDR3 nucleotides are TGTGCCACCGAGAACGGTCTAGCTCGCTGGGGTGAGCAGTACTTC. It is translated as CATENGLARWGEQYF.

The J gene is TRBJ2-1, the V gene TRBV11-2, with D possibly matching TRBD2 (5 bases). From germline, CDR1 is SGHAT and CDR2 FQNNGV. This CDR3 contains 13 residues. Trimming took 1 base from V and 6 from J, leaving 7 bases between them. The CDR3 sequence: CASSLGGANEQFF. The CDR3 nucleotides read TGTGCCAGCAGCTTAGGGGGAGCCAATGAGCAGTTCTTC.

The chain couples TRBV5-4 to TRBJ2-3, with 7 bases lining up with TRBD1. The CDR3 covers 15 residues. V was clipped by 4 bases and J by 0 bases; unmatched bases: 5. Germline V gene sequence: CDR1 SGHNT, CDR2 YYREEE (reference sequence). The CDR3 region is CASSPGTASTDTQYF. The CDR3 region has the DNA TGTGCCAGCAGCCCCGGGACAGCTAGCACAGATACGCAGTATTTT.

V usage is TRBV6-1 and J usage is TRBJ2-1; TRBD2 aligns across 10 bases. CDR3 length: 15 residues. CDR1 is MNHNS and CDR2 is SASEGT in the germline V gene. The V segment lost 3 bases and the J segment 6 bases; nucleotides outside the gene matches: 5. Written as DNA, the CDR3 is TGTGCCAGCAGTGACCGGACTAGCGGCCTCAATGAGCAGTTCTTC. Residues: CASSDRTSGLNEQFF.

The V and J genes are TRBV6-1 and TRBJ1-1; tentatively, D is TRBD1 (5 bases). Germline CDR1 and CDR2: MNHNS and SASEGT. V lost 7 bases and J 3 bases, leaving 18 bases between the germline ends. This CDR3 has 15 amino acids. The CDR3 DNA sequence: TGTGCCAGCACTTTTCTGCGGGGGTCGGACACTGAAGCTTTCTTT. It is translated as CASTFLRGSDTEAFF.

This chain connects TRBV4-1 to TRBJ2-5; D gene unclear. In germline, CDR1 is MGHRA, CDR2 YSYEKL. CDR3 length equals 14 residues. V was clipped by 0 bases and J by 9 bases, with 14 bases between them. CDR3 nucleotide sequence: TGCGCCAGCAGCCAAGATTGGTCCTACCTAGCCCAGTACTTC. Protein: CASSQDWSYLAQYF.

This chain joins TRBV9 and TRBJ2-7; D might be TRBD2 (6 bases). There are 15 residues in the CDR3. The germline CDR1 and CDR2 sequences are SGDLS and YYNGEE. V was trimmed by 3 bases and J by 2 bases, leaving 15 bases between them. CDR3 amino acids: CASSAAGTLTYEQYF. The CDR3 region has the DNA TGTGCCAGCAGCGCCGCCGGGACTCTGACCTACGAGCAGTACTTC. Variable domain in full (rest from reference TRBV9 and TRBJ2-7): DSGVTQTPKHLITATGQRVTLRCSPRSGDLSVYWYQQSLDQGLQFLIQYYNGEERAKGNILERFSAQQFPDLHSELNLSSLELGDSALYFCASSAAGTLTYEQYFGPGTRLTVT.

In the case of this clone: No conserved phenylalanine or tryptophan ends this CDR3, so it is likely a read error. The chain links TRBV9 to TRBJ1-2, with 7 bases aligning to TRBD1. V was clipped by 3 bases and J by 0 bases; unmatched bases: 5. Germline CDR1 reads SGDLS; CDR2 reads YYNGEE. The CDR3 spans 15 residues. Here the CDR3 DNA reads TGTGCCAGCAGCGCCGGGACAGCCTCTAACTATGGCTACACCCTC. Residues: CASSAGTASNYGYTL.

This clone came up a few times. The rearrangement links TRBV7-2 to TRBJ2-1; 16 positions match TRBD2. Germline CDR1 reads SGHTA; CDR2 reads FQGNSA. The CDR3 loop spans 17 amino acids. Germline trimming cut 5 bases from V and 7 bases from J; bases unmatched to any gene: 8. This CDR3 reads CASSLGGLAGGLNEQFF. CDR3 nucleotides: TGTGCCAGCAGCCTAGGGGGACTAGCGGGAGGGTTAAATGAGCAGTTCTTC.

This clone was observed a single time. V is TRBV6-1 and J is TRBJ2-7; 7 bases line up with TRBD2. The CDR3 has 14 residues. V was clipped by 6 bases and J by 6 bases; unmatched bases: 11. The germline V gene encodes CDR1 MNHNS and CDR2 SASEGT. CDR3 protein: CASRPRGGLVEQYF. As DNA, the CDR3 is TGTGCCAGCAGACCACGGGGAGGGTTGGTCGAGCAGTACTTC.

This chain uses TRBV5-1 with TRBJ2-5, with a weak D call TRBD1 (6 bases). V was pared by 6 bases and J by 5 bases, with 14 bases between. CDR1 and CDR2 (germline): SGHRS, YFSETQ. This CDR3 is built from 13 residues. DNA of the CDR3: TGCGCCAGCACCAACAGGGTTGGGGAGACCCAGTACTTC. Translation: CASTNRVGETQYF.

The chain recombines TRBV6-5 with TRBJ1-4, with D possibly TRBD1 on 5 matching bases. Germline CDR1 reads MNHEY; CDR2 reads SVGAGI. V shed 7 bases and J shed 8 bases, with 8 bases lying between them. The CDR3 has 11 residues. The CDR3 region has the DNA TGTGCCAGCACCGGGGGGGAAAAACTGTTTTTT. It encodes CASTGGEKLFF.

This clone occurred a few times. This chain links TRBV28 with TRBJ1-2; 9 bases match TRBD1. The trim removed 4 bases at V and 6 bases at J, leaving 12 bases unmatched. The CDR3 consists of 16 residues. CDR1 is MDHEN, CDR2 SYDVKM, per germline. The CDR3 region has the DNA TGTGCCAGCAGTTGGAACGTCCCCGGGACAGGGAATGGCTACACCTTC. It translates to CASSWNVPGTGNGYTF.

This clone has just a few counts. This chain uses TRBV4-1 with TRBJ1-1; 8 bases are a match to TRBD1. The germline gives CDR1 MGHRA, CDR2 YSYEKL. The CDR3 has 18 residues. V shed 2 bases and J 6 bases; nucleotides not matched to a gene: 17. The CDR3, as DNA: TGCGCCAGCAGCCAAAGAGCGCTGGGGCAGGGGGCGAGGGCTGAAGCTTTCTTT. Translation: CASSQRALGQGARAEAFF.

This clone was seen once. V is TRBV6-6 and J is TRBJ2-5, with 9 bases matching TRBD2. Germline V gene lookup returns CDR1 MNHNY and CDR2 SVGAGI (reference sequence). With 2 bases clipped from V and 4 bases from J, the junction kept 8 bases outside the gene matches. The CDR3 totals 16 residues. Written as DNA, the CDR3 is TGTGCCAGCAGTTACGAGGGGCCTAGCGGGATAGAGACCCAGTACTTC. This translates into CASSYEGPSGIETQYF.